This record concerns one T cell receptor (beta chain) sequence. What it binds is not known. This sample was included in a study of cytomegalovirus exposure and HLA in healthy donors. General study points: Reportedly, HLA-A and HLA-B alleles of most subjects were accurately predicted from TCR beta.

It was with 60 Vbeta and 13 Jbeta primers that the PCR ran. The assay was immunoSEQ multiplex PCR, and TCRdb's table has in-frame clones only and misses some. The table lists 100,000 to 150,000 clones, about 84% of them singletons. Trimming pared 6 bases from V and 5 bases from J, leaving 14 bases between. Germline CDR1 and CDR2: SEHNR and FQNEAQ (reference sequence). This CDR3 contains 13 residues. The source is a man aged 35 to 55 in good health and CMV-seronegative. Sequenced material: PBMCs. The chain has TRBV7-9 and TRBJ2-7; no reliable D call. The CDR3 region has the DNA TGTGCCAGCAGTTTTAGTATTTTGGACGAGCAGTACTTC. Its translation is CASSFSILDEQYF.